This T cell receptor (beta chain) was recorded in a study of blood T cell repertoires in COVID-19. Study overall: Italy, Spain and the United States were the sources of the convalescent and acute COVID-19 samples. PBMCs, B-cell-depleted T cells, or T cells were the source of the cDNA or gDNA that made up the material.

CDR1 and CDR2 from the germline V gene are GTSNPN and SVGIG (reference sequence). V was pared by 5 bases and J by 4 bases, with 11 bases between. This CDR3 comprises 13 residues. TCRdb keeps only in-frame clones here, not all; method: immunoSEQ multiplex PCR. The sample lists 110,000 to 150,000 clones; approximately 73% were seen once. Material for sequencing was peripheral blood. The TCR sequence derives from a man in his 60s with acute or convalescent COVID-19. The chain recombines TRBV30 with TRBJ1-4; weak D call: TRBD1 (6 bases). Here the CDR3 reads CAWSRTDNEKLFF. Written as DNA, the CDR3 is TGTGCCTGGTCGCGGACAGATAATGAAAAACTGTTTTTT.